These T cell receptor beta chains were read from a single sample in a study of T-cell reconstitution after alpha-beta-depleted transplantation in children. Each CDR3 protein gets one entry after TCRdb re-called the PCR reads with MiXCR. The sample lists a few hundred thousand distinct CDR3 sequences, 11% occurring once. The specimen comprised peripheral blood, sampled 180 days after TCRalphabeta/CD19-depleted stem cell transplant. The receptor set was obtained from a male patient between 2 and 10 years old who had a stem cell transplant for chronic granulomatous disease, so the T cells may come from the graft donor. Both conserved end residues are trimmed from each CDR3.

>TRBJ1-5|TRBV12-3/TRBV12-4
ASSSVRTASNQPQH
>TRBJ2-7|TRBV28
ASSFLRGGREEQY
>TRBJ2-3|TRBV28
ASSPGAGLDTQY
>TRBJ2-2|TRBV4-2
ASSHQTSGTGELF
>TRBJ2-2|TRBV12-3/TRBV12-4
ASSHLGELF
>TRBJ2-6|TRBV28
ASKDSLSFFGSGANVLT
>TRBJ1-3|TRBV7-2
ASSPLPGHSGNTIY
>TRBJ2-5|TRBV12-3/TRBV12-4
ASSLSSGAYQETQY
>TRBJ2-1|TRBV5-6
ASSLRGLEQF
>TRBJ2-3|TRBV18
ASSPQNRVTTDTQY
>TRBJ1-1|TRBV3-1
ASSQARRKTPTINTEAF
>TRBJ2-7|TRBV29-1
SVAGGTYEQY
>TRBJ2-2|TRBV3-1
ASSPRGGELF
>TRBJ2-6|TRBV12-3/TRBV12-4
ASSLIPRHSGANVLT
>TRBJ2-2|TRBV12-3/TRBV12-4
AVRLAVNTGELF
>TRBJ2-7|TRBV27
ASSAWDGISYEQY
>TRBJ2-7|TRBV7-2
ASSLAARTPYEQY
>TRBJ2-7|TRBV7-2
ASSLGLTGVIYEQY
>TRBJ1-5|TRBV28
ASGGQQPQH
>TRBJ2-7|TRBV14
ASSQEIGLAYEQY
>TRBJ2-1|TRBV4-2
ASSQGDPAYNEQF
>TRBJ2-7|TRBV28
ASSLIHEQY
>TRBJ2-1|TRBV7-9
ASSPLTPHNEQF
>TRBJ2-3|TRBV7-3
ASSLSLGPGINRISTDTQY
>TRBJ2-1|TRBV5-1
ASSLAWGAYEQF
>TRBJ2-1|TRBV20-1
SALGRGNEQF
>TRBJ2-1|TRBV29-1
SVAYPSRYNEQF
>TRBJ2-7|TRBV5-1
ASSLVGPSYEQY
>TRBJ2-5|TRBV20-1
SATPNIETQY
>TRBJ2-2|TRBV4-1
ASSQQTRGHGELF
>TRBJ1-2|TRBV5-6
ASSSPLQRPLYGYT
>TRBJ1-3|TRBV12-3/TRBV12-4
ASSQTGGRALSTIY
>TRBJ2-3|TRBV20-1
SASTKQVRITDTQY
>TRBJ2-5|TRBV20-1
SASLRGRRETQY
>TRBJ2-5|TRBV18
ASSPSDAGGRKTQY
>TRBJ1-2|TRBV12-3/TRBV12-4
ASSFGGGKEGYT
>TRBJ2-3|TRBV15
ATSRVGGSDTQY
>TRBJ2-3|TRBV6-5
ASSYFGTGGVTDTQY
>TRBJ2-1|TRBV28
ASLGTLGASEQF
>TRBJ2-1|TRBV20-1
SDTKGVPDNEQF
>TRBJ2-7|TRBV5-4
ASSPPSQSEQY
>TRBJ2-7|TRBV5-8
ASRQTMHEQY
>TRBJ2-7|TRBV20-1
SASNALAAEQY
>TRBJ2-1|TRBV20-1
SASGRANEQF
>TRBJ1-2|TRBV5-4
ASSDLTEGHGYT
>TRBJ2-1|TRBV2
ASTDRGGSRNEQF
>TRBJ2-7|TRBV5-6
ASSLGNHPYEQY
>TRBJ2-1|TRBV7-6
ASSLSQGTYNEQF
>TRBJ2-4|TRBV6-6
ASSYGKNIQY
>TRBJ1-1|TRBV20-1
SASGELNTEAF